This is a list of T cell receptor beta chains from one sample in a study of blood T cell repertoires in COVID-19. The table came from immunoSEQ multiplex PCR; TCRdb's copy has only in-frame clones and leaves some out. The sample shows roughly 160,000 clones, approximately 82% of them seen only once. Sequenced input: peripheral blood. These receptor sequences come from a woman aged 70-85 years who had recovered from COVID-19. Each CDR3 is given with its conserved first and last residue. D genes are given only for firm matches. Some rows have no size entry. The others give once, few or many, or a class for an expanded clone.

j_call | v_call | clone_size | d_call | cdr3_aa
TRBJ2-7 | TRBV5-1 | - | - | CASSLGGFYEQYF
TRBJ2-7 | TRBV2 | few | TRBD1 | CASSGGQDYEQYF
TRBJ1-1 | TRBV29-1 | - | TRBD1 | CSVAPGQGDTEAFF
TRBJ2-3 | TRBV10-2 | - | - | CASSPGPTDTQYF
TRBJ1-5 | TRBV2 | - | TRBD1 | CASSEWGQNSNRPQHF
TRBJ2-5 | TRBV7-2 | - | - | CASSLAPDRPWWETQYF
TRBJ2-7 | TRBV4-1 | - | - | CASSQGVQGGGEQYF
TRBJ1-1 | TRBV7-3 | - | TRBD1 | CASSPLTGSTEAFF
TRBJ2-3 | TRBV5-4 | - | TRBD2 | CASSPGLADTDTQYF
TRBJ1-4 | TRBV19 | - | TRBD1 | CASTPGQLNEKLFF
TRBJ2-2 | TRBV28 | - | - | CASRPSAREGNTGELFF
TRBJ2-7 | TRBV27 | - | TRBD2 | CASSLRGGYEQYF
TRBJ1-1 | TRBV5-1 | - | TRBD1 | CASSLRTGPEAFF
TRBJ2-7 | TRBV5-4 | once | - | CASSPTGLHYEQYF
TRBJ1-4 | TRBV19 | - | - | CASSTRTVEKLFF
TRBJ1-2 | TRBV14 | - | - | CASSRPNGYGYTF
TRBJ1-3 | TRBV9 | - | - | CASSGGTFSGNTIYF
TRBJ2-6 | TRBV5-1 | - | - | CASSPTGVGANVLTF
TRBJ2-7 | TRBV13 | - | TRBD2 | CASSFRGAGGPSYEQYF
TRBJ2-5 | TRBV5-1 | - | - | CASRAEETQYF
TRBJ1-1 | TRBV5-4 | - | - | CASSLEWRAANTEAFF
TRBJ2-2 | TRBV19 | - | - | CASNHGQGNTGELFF
TRBJ2-7 | TRBV18 | once | - | CASSRSEEGYEQYF
TRBJ1-1 | TRBV5-1 | - | TRBD1 | CASSADRANTEAFF
TRBJ2-7 | TRBV10-3 | - | TRBD1 | CAIRRQGFFEQYF
TRBJ2-3 | TRBV7-3 | once | TRBD2 | CASSLMSAGPPDTQYF
TRBJ1-2 | TRBV18 | - | - | CASSGQGKLRYGYTF
TRBJ1-2 | TRBV13 | once | - | CASSPSALGGYTF
TRBJ1-1 | TRBV12-5 | - | TRBD1 | CASAPPGGESRGRAFF
TRBJ2-1 | TRBV7-6 | few | TRBD2 | CASSLGLAAYNEQFF
TRBJ1-2 | TRBV28 | - | - | CASSLGLRGYTF
TRBJ2-2 | TRBV18 | once | TRBD2 | CASSPAGAGELFF
TRBJ2-1 | TRBV5-1 | once | TRBD1 | CASSMGQGQYNEQFF
TRBJ2-7 | TRBV20-1 | - | - | CSAQGGQEQYF
TRBJ2-4 | TRBV7-2 | - | - | CASSPEGNIQYF
TRBJ2-3 | TRBV7-9 | once | TRBD1 | CASSPRDRYTDTQYF
TRBJ1-1 | TRBV29-1 | - | - | CSANENAFF
TRBJ2-1 | TRBV27 | - | TRBD2 | CASSPKGTSGRNEQFF
TRBJ2-7 | TRBV7-2 | - | - | CASSPRKGAGYEQYF
TRBJ1-3 | TRBV3-1/TRBV3-2 | - | - | CASSRRGSGNTIYF
TRBJ1-6 | TRBV5-1 | - | - | CASSPQQISNSPLHF
TRBJ2-2 | TRBV11-2 | - | - | CASSLVGAAGELFF
TRBJ2-7 | TRBV3-1/TRBV3-2 | - | - | CASSQGSQTLSYEQYF
TRBJ1-2 | TRBV11-1 | - | TRBD1 | CASSLEVGTGGYTF
TRBJ2-3 | TRBV2 | - | - | CASGAGRTDTQYF
TRBJ2-1 | TRBV5-1 | - | TRBD2 | CASSSSGRHNEQFF
TRBJ2-7 | TRBV5-1 | - | - | CASSLWGLITSGQYF
TRBJ1-1 | TRBV19 | once | - | CASSILGRDTEAFF
TRBJ1-1 | TRBV30 | - | - | CAWTRQRNTEAFF
TRBJ2-4 | TRBV12-3/TRBV12-4 | - | - | CASTQGRFHIQYF
TRBJ2-3 | TRBV19 | - | - | CASSIDRGGTDTQYF
TRBJ1-1 | TRBV4-1 | - | - | CASSLLQGMNTEAFF
TRBJ1-1 | TRBV6-6 | - | - | CASGGLPMNTEAFF